The 28 T cell receptor beta chains listed next were all sequenced from one sample in a study of regulatory T cells in long-lasting Graves disease. Noted time point: persistent/refractory GD, antithyroid drugs over 5 years with positive TRAb. There was RNA extracted from PBMCs, and the TCR library was made from it. HTBI primers from iRepertoire and Arm-PCR of CDR3 regions yielded the TCR beta libraries. In TCRdb, the multiplex PCR reads were re-called with MiXCR into one record per CDR3 protein. This sample carries 650,000 to 700,000 distinct CDR3 sequences, approximately 31% of them seen once, and the ten largest clones take 40% to 50%. The material was peripheral blood mononuclear cells (PBMCs), obtained when the disease was refractory, from a patient treated with antithyroid drugs. These receptor sequences come from a female donor with Graves disease.

The J gene is TRBJ1-6, the V gene TRBV12-3 or TRBV12-4; D might be TRBD1 (6 bases). There are 16 residues in the CDR3. With 4 bases removed from V and 9 bases from J, the gap between germline ends came to 19 bases. The CDR3 nucleotides are TGTGCCAGCAGTTCGATCAGGGGTAGAGAAACTTCACCCCTCCACTTT. It translates to CASSSIRGRETSPLHF.

This chain uses TRBV19 with TRBJ1-5; D perhaps matches TRBD1 (5 bases). Germline values: CDR1 LNHDA, CDR2 SQIVND (reference sequence). V lost 2 bases and J 7 bases, leaving 15 bases between the germline ends. The CDR3 extends over 15 amino acids. The CDR3 here is CASSILTESGQPQHF. The CDR3 DNA sequence: TGTGCCAGTAGTATACTGACAGAATCGGGCCAGCCCCAGCATTTT.

CDR3 region: CASSPGQGLADYYEQYF. The DNA for the CDR3 is TGTGCCAGCAGCCCGGGCCAGGGACTAGCGGATTACTACGAGCAGTACTTC. The chain employs TRBV2 and TRBJ2-7; the match to TRBD2 covers 11 bases. Germline loops: CDR1 SNHLY, CDR2 FYNNEI. CDR3 size: 17 residues. The junction had 13 bases not matched to a gene; V was cut back by 6 bases and J by 3 bases.

This clonotype was recorded at least ten times. The chain recombines TRBV28 with TRBJ1-1; the D is unclear. This CDR3 has 13 residues. Trimming took off 6 bases at V and 4 bases at J, with 12 bases between the two ends. Per the germline V gene, CDR1 is MDHEN and CDR2 is SYDVKM. Here the CDR3 reads CASSPPEPTEAFF. The CDR3 DNA sequence: TGTGCCAGCAGCCCCCCGGAGCCCACTGAAGCTTTCTTT.

This clonotype has at least ten counts. The chain links TRBV28 to TRBJ1-1; possibly TRBD1 for D (6 bases). This CDR3 has 15 amino acids. Trimming removed 5 bases from V and 3 bases from J, with 16 bases in between. Germline V CDR1 and CDR2: MDHEN, SYDVKM. The CDR3 DNA sequence: TGTGCCAGCAGTCCCCCCCGGGGGGCGTACACTGAAGCTTTCTTT. Translated, it gives CASSPPRGAYTEAFF. The complete variable domain, with remaining parts taken from reference TRBV28 and TRBJ1-1, reads DVKVTQSSRYLVKRTGEKVFLECVQDMDHENMFWYRQDPGLGLRLIYFSYDVKMKEKGDIPEGYSVSREKKERFSLILESASTNQTSMYLCASSPPRGAYTEAFFGQGTRLTVV.

V usage is TRBV12-3 or TRBV12-4 and J usage is TRBJ1-4, with D possibly matching TRBD1 (6 bases). This CDR3 has 13 residues. Between the trimmed V and J ends, which lost 6 bases and 8 bases, there was a span of 13 bases. The CDR3 here is CASRRGASEKLFF. In DNA form, the CDR3 reads TGTGCCAGCAGGCGGGGGGCCAGCGAAAAACTGTTTTTT.

In this sample, this clonotype turned up many times. The chain employs TRBV18 and TRBJ1-6; 7 nucleotides align to TRBD1. V shed 0 bases, J shed 5 bases, and the junction held 1 base outside the gene matches. The CDR3 covers 15 residues. Germline V gene sequence: CDR1 KGHSH, CDR2 LQKENI. Here the CDR3 DNA reads TGTGCCAGCTCACCACCTACAGGGGATAATTCACCCCTCCACTTT. This encodes CASSPPTGDNSPLHF.

The chain couples TRBV20-1 to TRBJ1-3; D remains unclear. Germline CDR1 is DFQATT and CDR2 is SNEGSKA (reference sequence). The CDR3 runs to 15 residues. The V end was cut by 3 bases, the J end by 0 bases, with 12 bases between. CDR3 DNA sequence: TGCAGTGCTAGGGACTCGGGAGGCTCTGGAAACACCATATATTTT. Translating gives CSARDSGGSGNTIYF.

This clonotype was observed at least ten times. The chain recombines TRBV12-3 or TRBV12-4 with TRBJ1-2; D may be TRBD1 (5 bases). Trimming stripped 5 bases from V and 4 bases from J, with 17 bases between. The CDR3 loop spans 15 amino acids. CDR3: CASSPSRRGVYGYTF. The CDR3 DNA reads TGTGCCAGCAGTCCATCCCGGAGGGGTGTCTATGGCTACACCTTC.

The chain employs TRBV10-1 and TRBJ2-5; 8 positions agree with TRBD1. CDR1 and CDR2 from the germline V gene are WNHNN and SYGVQD (reference sequence). The CDR3 covers 14 residues. With 11 bases clipped from V and 3 bases from J, the junction kept 11 bases outside the gene matches. CDR3 residues: CAGIEGTGEETQYF. CDR3 sequence (DNA): TGCGCCGGGATAGAGGGGACAGGAGAAGAGACCCAGTACTTC.

This clonotype was detected only a few times. The chain has TRBV29-1 and TRBJ2-5, with D unresolved. The germline gives CDR1 SQVTM, CDR2 ANQGSEA. The CDR3 runs 13 residues. V shed 3 bases and J shed 2 bases, with 10 bases lying between them. The CDR3 coding sequence is TGCAGCGTTGATAGTAGGGTACAAGAGACCCAGTACTTC. The encoded protein is CSVDSRVQETQYF. Full variable domain (rest looked up from reference TRBV29-1 and TRBJ2-5): SAVISQKPSRDICQRGTSLTIQCQVDSQVTMMFWYRQQPGQSLTLIATANQGSEATYESGFVIDKFPISRPNLTFSTLTVSNMSPEDSSIYLCSVDSRVQETQYFGPGTRLLVL.

There are many counts of this clonotype. J is TRBJ1-1 and V is TRBV3-1; perhaps TRBD1 as D (6 bases). V lost 4 bases, J lost 9 bases, and 18 bases lay in between. The germline CDR1 and CDR2 sequences are LGHDT and YNNKEL (reference sequence). The CDR3 has 14 amino acids. The CDR3 DNA is TGTGCCAGCAGCCGCGGACAGTCCCCCGGGCAAGCTTTCTTT. It is translated as CASSRGQSPGQAFF.

This clonotype was detected a few times. V gene TRBV6-5 combines with J gene TRBJ1-1; no clear D gene. The CDR3 covers 17 residues. V lost 0 bases to trimming and J lost 1 base, with 15 bases between them. Germline values: CDR1 MNHEY, CDR2 SVGAGI. The chain's CDR3 is CASSYSTSGVQNTEAFF. CDR3 in DNA: TGTGCCAGCAGTTACTCGACTAGTGGGGTTCAGAACACTGAAGCTTTCTTT.

The rearrangement uses TRBV10-3 and TRBJ1-1; 7 bases are shared with TRBD1. The CDR3 sequence is 13 residues long. Losses at the gene ends were 3 bases for V and 11 bases for J; bases not matched to a gene: 9. Germline-derived CDR1 and CDR2 are ENHRY and SYGVKD. CDR3: CAISDSRQGVAFF. The DNA for the CDR3 is TGTGCCATCAGTGATTCGAGGCAGGGGGTGGCTTTCTTT.

This clonotype was detected a few times. The chain combines TRBV30 with TRBJ2-7; D is undetermined. Trimming took off 2 bases at V and 5 bases at J, with 7 bases between the two ends. The germline V gene has CDR1 GTSNPN and CDR2 SVGIG (reference sequence). There are 11 residues in the CDR3. CDR3 sequence reads: CAWSIGNEQYF. The DNA for the CDR3 is TGTGCCTGGAGTATAGGGAACGAGCAGTACTTC. Together with reference TRBV30 and TRBJ2-7, the CDR3 gives the full variable domain: SQTIHQWPATLVQPVGSPLSLECTVEGTSNPNLYWYRQAAGRGLQLLFYSVGIGQISSEVPQNLSASRPQDRQFILSSKKLLLSDSGFYLCAWSIGNEQYFGPGTRLTVT.

The rearrangement links TRBV12-3 or TRBV12-4 to TRBJ2-2; perhaps TRBD1 as D (7 bases). V was cut by 1 base and J by 4 bases, with 28 bases left in between. The CDR3 loop spans 21 amino acids. CDR3 amino acids: CASSLVPRGGGHLSVTGELFF. The CDR3 nucleotides read TGTGCCAGCAGTTTAGTACCGAGAGGAGGGGGCCATCTGTCGGTCACCGGGGAGCTGTTTTTT.

This chain uses TRBV18 with TRBJ1-1; D is uncertain. V was trimmed by 5 bases and J by 0 bases, leaving 10 bases between them. Looked up from germline, CDR1 is KGHSH and CDR2 is LQKENI. The CDR3 loop spans 14 amino acids. The CDR3 here is CASSYRRMNTEAFF. CDR3 bases: TGTGCCAGCTCATATCGGAGAATGAACACTGAAGCTTTCTTT.

This clonotype was seen a handful of times. J is TRBJ1-5 and V is TRBV27, with D unresolved. Trimming pared 5 bases from V and 3 bases from J, leaving 17 bases between. The CDR3 sequence is 16 residues long. CDR1 and CDR2 from the germline V gene are MNHEY and SMNVEV (reference sequence). CDR3 sequence reads: CASSPLGPGNNQPQHF. The CDR3 DNA is TGTGCCAGCAGTCCCCTCGGTCCCGGAAACAATCAGCCCCAGCATTTT.

This chain connects TRBV15 to TRBJ1-1; 9 nucleotides match TRBD1. CDR3 size: 15 residues. CDR1 and CDR2 from the germline V gene are LNHNV and YYDKDF (reference sequence). Germline trimming cut 3 bases from V and 10 bases from J; bases unmatched to any gene: 12. The CDR3 loop is CATSRSNVRDRVAFF. CDR3 bases: TGTGCCACCAGCAGGTCTAATGTCCGGGACAGGGTAGCTTTCTTT.

The rearrangement uses TRBV6-1 and TRBJ2-1; D remains unclear. Trimming stripped 8 bases from V and 8 bases from J, with 10 bases between. Germline V gene lookup returns CDR1 MNHNS and CDR2 SASEGT. The CDR3 is 11 amino acids. CDR3: CASGRWDEQFF. CDR3 DNA sequence: TGTGCCAGCGGTCGCTGGGATGAGCAGTTCTTC.

This clonotype was counted at least ten times. The V call is TRBV28, the J call TRBJ1-1; no reliable D call. V lost 10 bases and J 1 base, leaving 13 bases between the germline ends. In germline, CDR1 is MDHEN, CDR2 SYDVKM. CDR3 length: 13 residues. The DNA for the CDR3 is TGTGCCACCGGTGGGCTTCGGAACACTGAAGCTTTCTTT. Its translation is CATGGLRNTEAFF.

The chain combines TRBV5-1 with TRBJ1-4, with 7 bases matching TRBD1. J was trimmed by 7 bases and V by 0 bases; bases with no gene match: 6. CDR3 size: 15 residues. Germline loops: CDR1 SGHRS, CDR2 YFSETQ. The CDR3 here is CASSLADNRGEKLFF. The CDR3 DNA reads as TGCGCCAGCAGCTTGGCGGACAACAGGGGTGAAAAACTGTTTTTT.

The J gene is TRBJ1-1, the V gene TRBV7-3; D is undetermined. Germline CDR1 is SGHTA and CDR2 is FQGTGA. V dropped 1 base and J dropped 4 bases, with 16 bases sitting between them. CDR3 length equals 16 residues. In DNA, the CDR3 is TGTGCCAGCAGCTTAATGCTTGCAGGCAGAGTCACTGAAGCTTTCTTT. Amino acids: CASSLMLAGRVTEAFF.

The chain is built from TRBV9 and TRBJ2-7; the match to TRBD2 covers 13 bases. CDR1 and CDR2 from the germline V gene are SGDLS and YYNGEE. This CDR3 contains 16 residues. V lost 2 bases, J lost 3 bases, and 5 bases stayed unmatched. The CDR3 coding sequence is TGTGCCAGCAGCGTCGGACTAGCGGGAGCGGGCTACGAGCAGTACTTC. Translation: CASSVGLAGAGYEQYF. The whole variable domain, remainder taken from reference TRBV9 and TRBJ2-7, is DSGVTQTPKHLITATGQRVTLRCSPRSGDLSVYWYQQSLDQGLQFLIQYYNGEERAKGNILERFSAQQFPDLHSELNLSSLELGDSALYFCASSVGLAGAGYEQYFGPGTRLTVT.

This clonotype has only a few counts. V and J are TRBV15 and TRBJ2-7, with 12 bases fitting TRBD1. CDR1 LNHNV and CDR2 YYDKDF come from the germline V gene (reference sequence). V shed 0 bases, J shed 3 bases, and the junction held 12 bases outside the gene matches. The CDR3 spans 19 residues. The CDR3 loop is CATSREEWDRGLVRYEQYF. The CDR3 DNA is TGTGCCACCAGCAGAGAGGAGTGGGACAGGGGGCTAGTTCGCTACGAGCAGTACTTC.

This clonotype was detected only once. The chain recombines TRBV13 with TRBJ1-4; maybe TRBD1 (5 bases). The CDR3 runs to 14 residues. The germline gives CDR1 PRHDT, CDR2 FYEKMQ (reference sequence). V was shortened by 3 bases and J by 4 bases, with 9 bases between the two germline ends. The CDR3 region is CASSFKGNNEKLFF. In DNA, the CDR3 is TGTGCCAGCAGCTTCAAGGGGAATAATGAAAAACTGTTTTTT.

In this sample, this clonotype turned up a few times. This chain uses TRBV18 with TRBJ1-2; 7 bases match TRBD1. CDR1 and CDR2 from the germline V gene are KGHSH and LQKENI. V was clipped by 3 bases and J by 1 base; unmatched bases: 2. CDR3 length equals 14 residues. The CDR3 DNA is TGTGCCAGCTCACCCGACAGGGTTAACTATGGCTACACCTTC. It codes for CASSPDRVNYGYTF. Looking up the rest from reference TRBV18 and TRBJ1-2 gives the full variable domain: NAGVMQNPRHLVRRRGQEARLRCSPMKGHSHVYWYRQLPEEGLKFMVYLQKENIIDESGMPKERFSAEFPKEGPSILRIQQVVRGDSAAYFCASSPDRVNYGYTFGSGTRLTVV.

The chain employs TRBV15 and TRBJ2-7; D may be TRBD2 (5 bases). V was shortened by 0 bases and J by 3 bases, with 18 bases between the two germline ends. Germline CDR1 LNHNV, CDR2 YYDKDF (reference sequence). The CDR3 is made up of 17 amino acids. In DNA form, the CDR3 reads TGTGCCACCAGCAGAGAGGGCGGTGGCGGGCTGCACTACGAGCAGTACTTC. Protein sequence: CATSREGGGGLHYEQYF.